These T cell receptor beta chains were read from a single sample in a study of T cells in Graves' hyperthyroidism and ophthalmopathy. TCRdb reprocessed the multiplex PCR reads via MiXCR and lists one record per CDR3 protein. This sample has 150,000 to 200,000 distinct CDR3 sequences, with roughly 10% found just once. Sequencing was performed on blood. These receptors were obtained from a woman aged 18-29 years with Graves' hyperthyroidism that later progressed to Graves' ophthalmopathy. Both conserved end residues are part of each CDR3. A D gene is named only where the DNA matches it firmly. Size values are once, few and many counts, or a class for expanded clones, and some rows have none.

>TRBD1|TRBJ1-4|TRBV7-9|many
CASNGGQTNEKLFF
TGTGCCAGCAATGGGGGACAGACTAATGAAAAACTGTTTTTT
>.|TRBJ2-7|TRBV30|.
CAWRFGELGYEQYF
TGTGCCTGGAGGTTTGGGGAATTAGGCTACGAGCAGTACTTC
>.|TRBJ1-2|TRBV27|many
CASSLWTNYGYTF
TGTGCCAGCAGTTTATGGACAAACTATGGCTACACCTTC
>.|TRBJ1-2|TRBV18|many
CASSPRPGNYGYTF
TGTGCCAGCTCACCCAGGCCCGGGAACTATGGCTACACCTTC
>TRBD2|TRBJ2-1|TRBV7-9|.
CASSFLLAGEAINEQFF
TGTGCCAGCAGCTTTTTACTAGCGGGAGAGGCCATCAATGAGCAGTTCTTC
>.|TRBJ2-3|TRBV20-1|many
CSARDNFDTQYF
TGCAGTGCTAGAGATAATTTTGATACGCAGTATTTT
>.|TRBJ1-6|TRBV25-1|few
CASSKSRGASYNSPLHF
TGTGCCAGCAGTAAATCCCGGGGGGCCTCCTATAATTCACCCCTCCACTTT
>.|TRBJ2-4|TRBV18|.
CASSPSRETGTKNIQYF
TGTGCCAGCTCACCTTCGAGAGAAACAGGGACAAAAAACATTCAGTACTTC
>TRBD2|TRBJ2-5|TRBV7-9|many
CASSPRLAEETQYF
TGTGCCAGCAGCCCAAGACTAGCGGAAGAGACCCAGTACTTC
>TRBD2|TRBJ2-7|TRBV19|many
CASRSREGTYEQYF
TGTGCCAGTAGATCGCGGGAGGGAACCTACGAGCAGTACTTC
>TRBD2|TRBJ2-7|TRBV5-6|.
CASSPPGGVYEQYF
TGTGCCAGCAGCCCCCCGGGGGGGGTCTACGAGCAGTACTTC
>TRBD1|TRBJ1-2|TRBV27|many
CASRRTGTGVYGYTF
TGTGCCAGCAGACGTACCGGGACAGGGGTCTATGGCTACACCTTC
>.|TRBJ2-3|TRBV7-9|.
CASSLMGATDTQYF
TGTGCCAGCAGCTTGATGGGGGCCACAGATACGCAGTATTTT
>TRBD1|TRBJ1-3|TRBV2|many
CASSEARPGGGNTIYF
TGTGCCAGCAGTGAAGCGCGACCAGGGGGCGGAAACACCATATATTTT
>.|TRBJ2-5|TRBV24-1|many
CATSEEGGRETQYF
TGTGCCACCAGTGAGGAGGGGGGCAGGGAGACCCAGTACTTC
>.|TRBJ1-4|TRBV7-2|many
CASVVEEKLFF
TGTGCCAGTGTAGTGGAGGAAAAACTGTTTTTT
>TRBD1|TRBJ1-5|TRBV6-5|many
CASSYLTGASNQPQHF
TGTGCCAGCAGTTACCTTACAGGGGCTAGCAATCAGCCCCAGCATTTT
>TRBD2|TRBJ2-5|TRBV20-1|many
CSARTSSGGAILETQYF
TGCAGTGCTAGAACGTCTAGCGGGGGGGCAATTCTTGAGACCCAGTACTTC
>.|TRBJ1-1|TRBV6-1|many
CASGRPNTEAFF
TGTGCCAGCGGAAGACCGAACACTGAAGCTTTCTTT
>.|TRBJ2-7|TRBV5-6|.
CASSLGSGNEQYF
TGTGCCAGCAGCTTGGGGAGCGGCAACGAGCAGTACTTC
>TRBD2|TRBJ2-7|TRBV28|many
CASSMGLALNYEQYF
TGTGCTAGCAGCATGGGACTAGCGTTGAACTACGAGCAGTACTTC
>.|TRBJ2-5|TRBV24-1|many
CATGSVGFHRAETQYF
TGTGCCACCGGGAGCGTCGGCTTTCACCGTGCAGAGACCCAGTACTTC
>.|TRBJ1-2|TRBV6-4|.
CASSDSRYTF
TGTGCCAGCAGTGATTCCCGCTACACCTTC
>.|TRBJ2-1|TRBV9|.
CASSVGIGSSYNEQFF
TGTGCCAGCAGCGTAGGAATCGGTAGCTCCTACAATGAGCAGTTCTTC
>.|TRBJ1-2|TRBV7-3|many
CASSLGGESYGYTF
TGTGCCAGCAGCTTAGGAGGGGAAAGCTATGGCTACACCTTC
>.|TRBJ2-7|TRBV20-1|few
CSAQGWSYEQYF
TGCAGTGCCCAAGGGTGGTCCTACGAGCAGTACTTC
>.|TRBJ2-2|TRBV28|.
CASSPNYGSGELFF
TGTGCCAGCAGTCCCAATTACGGTTCCGGGGAGCTGTTTTTT
>.|TRBJ1-1|TRBV6-1|.
CASSESASEAFF
TGTGCCAGCAGTGAAAGCGCGTCTGAAGCTTTCTTT
>TRBD1|TRBJ2-1|TRBV20-1|many
CSASRGPSYNEQFF
TGCAGTGCTAGCAGGGGGCCCTCCTACAATGAGCAGTTCTTC
>TRBD2|TRBJ2-3|TRBV9|many
CASSVGASGRTDTQYF
TGTGCCAGCAGCGTAGGGGCTAGCGGTCGCACAGATACGCAGTATTTT
>TRBD1|TRBJ1-1|TRBV9|many
CASSVGRDRGFTEAFF
TGTGCCAGCAGCGTAGGACGGGACAGGGGTTTCACTGAAGCTTTCTTT
>TRBD2|TRBJ2-7|TRBV18|few
CASSPGGTNSYEQYF
TGTGCCAGCTCACCTGGGGGGACTAACTCCTACGAGCAGTACTTC
>.|TRBJ1-4|TRBV7-9|many
CASTLLIGANEKLFF
TGTGCCAGCACTTTGCTTATTGGTGCTAATGAAAAACTGTTTTTT
>.|TRBJ1-2|TRBV9|.
CASSVDAGANYGYTF
TGTGCCAGCAGCGTAGACGCAGGGGCCAACTATGGCTACACCTTC
>TRBD2|TRBJ2-2|TRBV11-2|many
CASSLRAPSGSANTGELFF
TGTGCCAGCAGCTTGAGGGCGCCTAGCGGGAGCGCGAACACCGGGGAGCTGTTTTTT
>.|TRBJ2-1|TRBV4-1|few
CASSQRPLMEGNEQFF
TGCGCCAGCAGCCAACGACCACTGATGGAGGGCAATGAGCAGTTCTTC
>.|TRBJ1-1|TRBV27|many
CASTWGAEAFF
TGTGCCAGCACCTGGGGGGCCGAAGCTTTCTTT
>TRBD1|TRBJ2-7|TRBV6-6|many
CASSYSVVGTGYYEQYF
TGTGCCAGCAGTTACTCGGTAGTGGGGACAGGGTATTACGAGCAGTACTTC
>.|TRBJ2-7|TRBV6-5|many
CASSYDRLYEQYF
TGTGCCAGCAGTTACGACAGGCTCTACGAGCAGTACTTC
>.|TRBJ2-1|TRBV13|.
CASSAGSGVEQFF
TGTGCCAGCAGCGCCGGGTCTGGTGTTGAGCAGTTCTTC